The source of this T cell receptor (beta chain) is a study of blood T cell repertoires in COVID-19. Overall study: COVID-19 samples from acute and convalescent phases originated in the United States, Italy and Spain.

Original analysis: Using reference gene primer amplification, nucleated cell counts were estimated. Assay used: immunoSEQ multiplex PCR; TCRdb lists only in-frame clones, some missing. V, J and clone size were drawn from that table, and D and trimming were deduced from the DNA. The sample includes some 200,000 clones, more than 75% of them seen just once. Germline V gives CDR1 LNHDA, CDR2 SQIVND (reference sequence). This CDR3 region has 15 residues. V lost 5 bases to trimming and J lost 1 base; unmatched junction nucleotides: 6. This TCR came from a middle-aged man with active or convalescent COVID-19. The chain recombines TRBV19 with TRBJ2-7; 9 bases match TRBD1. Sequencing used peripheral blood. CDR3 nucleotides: TGTGCCAGTAGTTCCGCCGGGACAGGGTCCTACGAGCAGTACTTC. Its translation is CASSSAGTGSYEQYF.